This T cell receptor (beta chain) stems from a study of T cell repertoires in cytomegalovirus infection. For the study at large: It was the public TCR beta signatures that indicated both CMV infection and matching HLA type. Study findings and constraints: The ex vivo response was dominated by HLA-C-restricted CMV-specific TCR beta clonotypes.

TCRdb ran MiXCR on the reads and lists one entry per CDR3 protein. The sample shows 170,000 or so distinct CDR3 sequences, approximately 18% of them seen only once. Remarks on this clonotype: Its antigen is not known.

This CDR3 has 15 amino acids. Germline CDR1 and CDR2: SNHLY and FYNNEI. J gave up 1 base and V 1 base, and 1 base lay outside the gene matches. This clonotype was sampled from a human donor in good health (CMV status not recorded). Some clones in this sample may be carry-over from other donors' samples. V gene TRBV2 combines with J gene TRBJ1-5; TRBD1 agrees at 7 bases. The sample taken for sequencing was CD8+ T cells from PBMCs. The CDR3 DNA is TGTGCCAGCAGTGAAGGACAGGGCAGCAATCAGCCCCAGCATTTT. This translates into CASSEGQGSNQPQHF.